Sequencing of this T cell receptor beta chain was carried out in a study of cytomegalovirus exposure and HLA in healthy donors. The sample holds one count of this clone. The germline V gene encodes CDR1 SGHTA and CDR2 FQGTGA. The junction had 2 bases not matched to a gene; V was cut back by 5 bases and J by 2 bases. The length of the CDR3 is 15 residues. Use of 60 Vbeta and 13 Jbeta primers characterized the PCR. Sequenced by immunoSEQ multiplex PCR; TCRdb stores in-frame clones only, minus some. This sample carries around 140,000 clones, about two thirds of them seen once, and the ten largest clones take about 4.4%.

This TCR was recovered from a man aged 45-65 years in good health and CMV-seropositive. The chain carries TRBV7-3 and TRBJ2-6, with TRBD1 matching 8 bases. Source material: PBMCs. In nucleotides, the CDR3 is TGTGCCAGCAGCGGACAGGGTACTGGGGCCAACGTCCTGACTTTC. It codes for CASSGQGTGANVLTF.